This TCR beta chain appears in the sequencing data of a study of blood T cells in healthy people across ages. Study-wide points: In these data, TCR beta diversity tracked strongly with naive T cell percentage. More naive CD4+ cells and higher diversity were found in long-lived than in aged donors.

The CDR3 loop spans 13 amino acids. Germline CDR1 is MNHEY and CDR2 is SVGEGT. The V end was cut by 5 bases, the J end by 6 bases, with 13 bases between. The use of a sample-barcoded 5' primer and a J-beta primer mix characterized a second PCR of 7 to 11 cycles. There were at least 3 million CDR3-containing paired-end reads obtained from each sample. TCRdb reprocessed the 5' RACE reads with MiXCR, giving one entry per CDR3 protein. The repertoire consists of some 800,000 distinct CDR3 sequences, with around 42% occurring once and the leading ten covering 15% to 25%. Ranging in age from about 6 to 100, the donors were healthy Caucasian individuals from Russia. This clonotype occurred once. Its cognate antigen is unknown.

This clonotype was obtained from a man aged 55 to 70 in good health. The chain uses TRBV6-2 or TRBV6-3 and TRBJ1-1, with D possibly TRBD1 on 6 matching bases. The sample consisted of blood. CDR3 region: CASSAQGRAEAFF. The CDR3 nucleotides are TGTGCCAGCAGTGCACAGGGAAGGGCTGAAGCTTTCTTT.